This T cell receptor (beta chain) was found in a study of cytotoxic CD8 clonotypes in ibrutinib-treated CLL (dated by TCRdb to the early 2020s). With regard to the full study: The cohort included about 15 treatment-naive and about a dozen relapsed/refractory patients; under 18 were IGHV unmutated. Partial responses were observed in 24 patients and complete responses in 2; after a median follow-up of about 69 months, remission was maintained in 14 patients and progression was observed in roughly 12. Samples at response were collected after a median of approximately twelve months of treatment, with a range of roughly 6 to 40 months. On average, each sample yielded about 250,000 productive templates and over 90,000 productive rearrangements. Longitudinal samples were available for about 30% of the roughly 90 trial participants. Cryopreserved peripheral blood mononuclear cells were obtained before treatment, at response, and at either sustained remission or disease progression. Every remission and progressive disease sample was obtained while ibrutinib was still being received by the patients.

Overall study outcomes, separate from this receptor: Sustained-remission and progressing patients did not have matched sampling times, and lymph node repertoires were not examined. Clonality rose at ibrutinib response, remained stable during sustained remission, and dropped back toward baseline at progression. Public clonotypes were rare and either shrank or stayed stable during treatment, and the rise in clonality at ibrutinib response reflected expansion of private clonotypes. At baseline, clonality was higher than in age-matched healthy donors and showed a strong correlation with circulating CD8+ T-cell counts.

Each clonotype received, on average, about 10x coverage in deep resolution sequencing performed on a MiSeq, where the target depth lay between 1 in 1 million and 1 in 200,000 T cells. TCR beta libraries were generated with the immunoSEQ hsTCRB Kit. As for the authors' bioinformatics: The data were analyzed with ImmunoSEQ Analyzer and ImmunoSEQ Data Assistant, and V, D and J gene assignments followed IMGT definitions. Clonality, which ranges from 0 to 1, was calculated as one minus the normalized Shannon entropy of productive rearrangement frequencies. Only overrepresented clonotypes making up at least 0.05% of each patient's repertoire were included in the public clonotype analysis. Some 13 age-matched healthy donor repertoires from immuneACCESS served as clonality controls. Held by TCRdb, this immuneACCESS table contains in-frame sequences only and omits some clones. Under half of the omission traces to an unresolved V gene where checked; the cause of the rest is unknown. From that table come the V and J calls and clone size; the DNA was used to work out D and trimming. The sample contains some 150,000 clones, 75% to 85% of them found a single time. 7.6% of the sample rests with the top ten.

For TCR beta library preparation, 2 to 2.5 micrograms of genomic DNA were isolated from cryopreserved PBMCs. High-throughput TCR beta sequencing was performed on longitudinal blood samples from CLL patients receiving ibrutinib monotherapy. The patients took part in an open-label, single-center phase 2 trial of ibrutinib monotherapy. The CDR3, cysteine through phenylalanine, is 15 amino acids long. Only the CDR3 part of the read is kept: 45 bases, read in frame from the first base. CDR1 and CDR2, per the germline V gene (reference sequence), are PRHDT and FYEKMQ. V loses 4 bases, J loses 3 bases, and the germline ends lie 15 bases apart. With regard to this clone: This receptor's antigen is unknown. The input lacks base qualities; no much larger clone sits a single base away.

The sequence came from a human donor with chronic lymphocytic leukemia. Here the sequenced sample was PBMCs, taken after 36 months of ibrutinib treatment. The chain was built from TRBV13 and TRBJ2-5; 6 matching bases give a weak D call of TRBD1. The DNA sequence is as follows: TGTGCCAGCAGCTCCCGGGACAATGGGGAAGAGACCCAGTACTTC. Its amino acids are CASSSRDNGEETQYF.